The rows below give T cell receptor beta chains drawn from one sample of a study of cytomegalovirus exposure and HLA in healthy donors. The method was immunoSEQ multiplex PCR; TCRdb's version includes in-frame clones alone and lacks a portion of them. The data show fewer than 250,000 clones, approximately 78% seen once. Sequencing was carried out using PBMCs. The receptors originated from a male donor in good health and CMV-seronegative. Each CDR3 is given with its conserved first and last residue. The order of the fields is D gene, J gene, V gene, clone size, CDR3 protein, CDR3 DNA. The D gene is left open where the match is weak. Some rows mark clone size as missing; the rest say once, few, many or name a class of expanded clone.

d_gene: NA; j_gene: TRBJ2-7; v_gene: TRBV20-1; abundance: NA; CDR3aa: CSASQLYEQYF; CDR3nt: TGCAGTGCTAGCCAACTCTACGAGCAGTACTTC
d_gene: NA; j_gene: TRBJ2-5; v_gene: TRBV10-3; abundance: NA; CDR3aa: CAISESGQIQETQYF; CDR3nt: TGTGCCATCAGTGAGTCCGGACAGATTCAAGAGACCCAGTACTTC
d_gene: NA; j_gene: TRBJ2-7; v_gene: TRBV18; abundance: NA; CDR3aa: CASSRPSGESSYEQYF; CDR3nt: TGTGCCAGCTCACGGCCGAGTGGGGAGAGCTCCTACGAGCAGTACTTC
d_gene: NA; j_gene: TRBJ2-1; v_gene: TRBV10-1; abundance: NA; CDR3aa: CASSVRVDNEQFF; CDR3nt: TGCGCCAGCAGTGTGCGGGTGGACAATGAGCAGTTCTTC
d_gene: TRBD1; j_gene: TRBJ2-5; v_gene: TRBV6-1; abundance: few; CDR3aa: CASSDNDREETQYF; CDR3nt: TGTGCCAGCAGTGACAACGACAGGGAAGAGACCCAGTACTTC
d_gene: TRBD1; j_gene: TRBJ2-1; v_gene: TRBV29-1; abundance: once; CDR3aa: CSVPGTGGGEQFF; CDR3nt: TGCAGCGTCCCCGGGACAGGGGGTGGTGAGCAGTTCTTC
d_gene: NA; j_gene: TRBJ1-2; v_gene: TRBV5-1; abundance: NA; CDR3aa: CASSGGQLRDGYTF; CDR3nt: TGCGCCAGCAGCGGGGGACAACTAAGGGATGGCTACACCTTC
d_gene: TRBD2; j_gene: TRBJ2-5; v_gene: TRBV7-9; abundance: NA; CDR3aa: CASSLSAGGETQYF; CDR3nt: TGTGCCAGCAGCTTGTCCGCGGGAGGAGAGACCCAGTACTTC
d_gene: TRBD1; j_gene: TRBJ2-6; v_gene: TRBV7-3; abundance: NA; CDR3aa: CASSPWTGRTFSGANVLTF; CDR3nt: TGTGCCAGCAGCCCTTGGACAGGGAGGACTTTTTCTGGGGCCAACGTCCTGACTTTC
d_gene: NA; j_gene: TRBJ2-2; v_gene: TRBV10-1; abundance: few; CDR3aa: CASSDYRAGGELFF; CDR3nt: TGCGCCAGCAGCGACTACAGGGCCGGCGGGGAGCTGTTTTTT
d_gene: TRBD2; j_gene: TRBJ2-1; v_gene: TRBV18; abundance: NA; CDR3aa: CASSSWTSGPDEQFF; CDR3nt: TGTGCCAGCTCATCTTGGACTAGCGGGCCCGATGAGCAGTTCTTC
d_gene: NA; j_gene: TRBJ1-1; v_gene: TRBV6-5; abundance: NA; CDR3aa: CASSYRPAPGTEAFF; CDR3nt: TGTGCCAGCAGCTATCGACCGGCCCCGGGCACTGAAGCTTTCTTT
d_gene: NA; j_gene: TRBJ2-7; v_gene: TRBV13; abundance: NA; CDR3aa: CASSGQADSLYEQYF; CDR3nt: TGTGCCAGCAGCGGCCAGGCAGACAGCCTCTACGAGCAGTACTTC
d_gene: TRBD2; j_gene: TRBJ2-7; v_gene: TRBV5-4; abundance: NA; CDR3aa: CASRAGLAGLEQYF; CDR3nt: TGTGCCAGCAGAGCGGGACTAGCGGGACTCGAGCAGTACTTC
d_gene: NA; j_gene: TRBJ1-2; v_gene: TRBV19; abundance: NA; CDR3aa: CASSIVSTGTYGYTF; CDR3nt: TGTGCCAGTAGTATAGTCTCAACAGGTACCTATGGCTACACCTTC
d_gene: NA; j_gene: TRBJ1-3; v_gene: TRBV5-1; abundance: NA; CDR3aa: CASSLSQPGNTIYF; CDR3nt: TGCGCCAGCAGCTTGTCACAGCCTGGAAACACCATATATTTT
d_gene: TRBD2; j_gene: TRBJ2-7; v_gene: TRBV5-3; abundance: once; CDR3aa: CARSGGLAGPPGSYEQYF; CDR3nt: TGTGCCAGAAGCGGGGGACTAGCGGGACCCCCGGGGTCCTACGAGCAGTACTTC
d_gene: NA; j_gene: TRBJ2-3; v_gene: TRBV6-6; abundance: few; CDR3aa: CASSLQAGSTDTQYF; CDR3nt: TGTGCCAGCAGCCTACAGGCAGGCAGCACAGATACGCAGTATTTT
d_gene: NA; j_gene: TRBJ2-1; v_gene: TRBV6-5; abundance: NA; CDR3aa: CASSYGRTGHNEQFF; CDR3nt: TGTGCCAGCAGTTACGGGAGAACTGGCCACAATGAGCAGTTCTTC
d_gene: TRBD1; j_gene: TRBJ1-5; v_gene: TRBV15; abundance: NA; CDR3aa: CATSRDFGDRAYSNQPQHF; CDR3nt: TGTGCCACCAGCAGAGATTTTGGCGACAGGGCCTATAGCAATCAGCCCCAGCATTTT
d_gene: TRBD2; j_gene: TRBJ2-7; v_gene: TRBV18; abundance: few; CDR3aa: CASSPRRTSGSSYEQYF; CDR3nt: TGTGCCAGCTCACCCAGGAGGACTAGCGGGAGCTCCTACGAGCAGTACTTC
d_gene: TRBD2; j_gene: TRBJ2-2; v_gene: TRBV14; abundance: NA; CDR3aa: CASSQEMAGVSGELFF; CDR3nt: TGTGCCAGCAGCCAAGAAATGGCGGGAGTGTCCGGGGAGCTGTTTTTT
d_gene: TRBD2; j_gene: TRBJ2-2; v_gene: TRBV7-6; abundance: NA; CDR3aa: CASSPTGTSAVGGELFF; CDR3nt: TGTGCCAGCAGCCCAACCGGGACTAGCGCCGTAGGCGGGGAGCTGTTTTTT
d_gene: NA; j_gene: TRBJ2-1; v_gene: TRBV7-8; abundance: NA; CDR3aa: CASSLAVLRGNEQFF; CDR3nt: TGTGCCAGCAGCTTAGCGGTGCTACGTGGCAATGAGCAGTTCTTC
d_gene: NA; j_gene: TRBJ1-2; v_gene: TRBV5-1; abundance: NA; CDR3aa: CASSLDQAASYGYTF; CDR3nt: TGCGCCAGCAGCTTGGATCAGGCAGCCTCCTATGGCTACACCTTC
d_gene: TRBD2; j_gene: TRBJ2-3; v_gene: TRBV18; abundance: NA; CDR3aa: CASSPKASSGRASDTQYF; CDR3nt: TGTGCCAGCTCACCAAAGGCATCTAGCGGGAGGGCCTCAGATACGCAGTATTTT
d_gene: NA; j_gene: TRBJ2-2; v_gene: TRBV15; abundance: NA; CDR3aa: CATSRESANTGELFF; CDR3nt: TGTGCCACCAGCAGGGAGAGCGCGAACACCGGGGAGCTGTTTTTT
d_gene: TRBD2; j_gene: TRBJ2-7; v_gene: TRBV27; abundance: once; CDR3aa: CATKRGDSYEQYF; CDR3nt: TGTGCCACCAAGCGGGGAGACTCCTACGAGCAGTACTTC
d_gene: TRBD2; j_gene: TRBJ2-1; v_gene: TRBV11-2; abundance: NA; CDR3aa: CASSLERAGGPANEQFF; CDR3nt: TGTGCCAGCAGCTTAGAAAGAGCGGGAGGGCCAGCGAATGAGCAGTTCTTC
d_gene: NA; j_gene: TRBJ2-2; v_gene: TRBV7-6; abundance: few; CDR3aa: CASSYEALHTGELFF; CDR3nt: TGTGCCAGCAGCTATGAGGCCCTTCACACCGGGGAGCTGTTTTTT
d_gene: NA; j_gene: TRBJ2-7; v_gene: TRBV27; abundance: NA; CDR3aa: CASSPFEGDEQYF; CDR3nt: TGTGCCAGCAGCCCCTTCGAGGGAGACGAGCAGTACTTC
d_gene: TRBD1; j_gene: TRBJ1-5; v_gene: TRBV19; abundance: once; CDR3aa: CASSPSRQGARQPQHF; CDR3nt: TGTGCCAGTAGTCCGTCCAGACAGGGGGCGCGTCAGCCCCAGCATTTT
d_gene: NA; j_gene: TRBJ2-2; v_gene: TRBV4-2; abundance: NA; CDR3aa: CASSQDLARDAGELFF; CDR3nt: TGTGCCAGCAGCCAAGATTTAGCTAGAGATGCCGGGGAGCTGTTTTTT